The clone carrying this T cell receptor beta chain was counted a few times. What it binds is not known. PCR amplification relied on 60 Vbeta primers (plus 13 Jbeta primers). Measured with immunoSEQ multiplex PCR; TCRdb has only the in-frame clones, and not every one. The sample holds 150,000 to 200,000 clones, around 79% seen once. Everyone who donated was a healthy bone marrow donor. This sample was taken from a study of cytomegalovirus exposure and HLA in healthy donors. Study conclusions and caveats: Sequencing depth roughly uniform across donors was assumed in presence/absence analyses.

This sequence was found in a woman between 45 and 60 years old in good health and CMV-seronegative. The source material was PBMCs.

The chain's CDR3 is CASGGLAGYNEQFF. CDR3 bases: TGTGCCAGCGGTGGACTAGCGGGCTACAATGAGCAGTTCTTC. The genes are TRBV2 and TRBJ2-1, with 11 bases aligning to TRBD2. V lost 8 bases to trimming and J lost 3 bases; unmatched junction nucleotides: 3. The germline CDR1 and CDR2 sequences are SNHLY and FYNNEI. This CDR3 spans 14 amino acids.